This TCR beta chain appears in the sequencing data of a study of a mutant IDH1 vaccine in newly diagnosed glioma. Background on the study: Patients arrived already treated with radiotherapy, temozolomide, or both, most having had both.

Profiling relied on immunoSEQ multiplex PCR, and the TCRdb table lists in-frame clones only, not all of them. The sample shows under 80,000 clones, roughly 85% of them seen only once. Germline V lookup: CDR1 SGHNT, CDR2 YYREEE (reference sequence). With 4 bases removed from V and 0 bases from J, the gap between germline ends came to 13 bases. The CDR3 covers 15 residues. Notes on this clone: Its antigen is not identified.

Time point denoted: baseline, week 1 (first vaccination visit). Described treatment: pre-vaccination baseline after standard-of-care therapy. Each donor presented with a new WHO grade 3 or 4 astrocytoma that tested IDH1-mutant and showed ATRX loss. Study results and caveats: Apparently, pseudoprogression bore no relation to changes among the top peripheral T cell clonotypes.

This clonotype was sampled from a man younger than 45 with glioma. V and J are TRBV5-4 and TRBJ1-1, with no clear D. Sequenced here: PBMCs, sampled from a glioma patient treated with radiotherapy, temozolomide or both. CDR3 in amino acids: CASSLQAQMNTEAFF. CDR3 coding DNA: TGTGCCAGCAGCCTCCAAGCTCAAATGAACACTGAAGCTTTCTTT.